This TCR beta chain stems from a study of T cell changes during pregnancy in multiple sclerosis. This clone was recorded only once. V gave up 2 bases and J gave up 6 bases; unmatched junction bases: 1. Germline loops: CDR1 LNHDA, CDR2 SQIVND (reference sequence). This CDR3 is 13 amino acids long. Sequenced by immunoSEQ multiplex PCR; TCRdb stores in-frame clones only, minus some. The table includes about 79,000 clones, just over 90% detected once. The specimen was CD4+ T cells from peripheral blood mononuclear cells, collected in the second trimester of pregnancy. This sequence joins TRBV19 and TRBJ1-2, with 9 bases fitting TRBD1. The receptor comes from a female donor with multiple sclerosis, enrolled in a pregnancy study. CDR3 coding DNA: TGTGCCAGTAGTATAAACAGGGGGCATGGCTACACCTTC. Translated, it gives CASSINRGHGYTF.